The 9 T cell receptor beta chains presented below share a single source sample, sequenced in a study of shared clonotypes between healthy human individuals. Assay: immunoSEQ multiplex PCR; the TCRdb copy retains only in-frame clones and omits some. In the table there are about 1 million clones, approximately 68% of which are singletons. The sequenced sample consisted of memory CD4+ T cells sorted from blood. Subset defined: CD45RA-negative fraction. The origin of the receptors is a man aged 18 to 29 in good health.

The table lists this clone with a count of one. The rearrangement links TRBV5-1 to TRBJ2-7; D is possibly TRBD2 (5 bases). Trimming removed 2 bases at V and 1 base at J, with 10 bases between. The CDR3 is 14 amino acids. CDR1 is SGHRS, CDR2 YFSETQ, per germline. CDR3 protein: CASSLGPGSYEQYF. DNA of the CDR3: TGCGCCAGCAGCTTAGGCCCGGGGTCCTACGAGCAGTACTTC.

V and J are TRBV7-9 and TRBJ2-2; TRBD2 matches at 7 bases. The CDR3 is 17 residues long. J was trimmed by 3 bases and V by 3 bases; bases with no gene match: 10. The V gene's germline CDR1 is SEHNR and CDR2 FQNEAQ (reference sequence). CDR3 sequence reads: CASSFLTGGRYTGELFF. DNA for the CDR3: TGTGCCAGCAGCTTCCTCACGGGAGGCCGGTACACCGGGGAGCTGTTTTTT. The full variable domain, rest sourced from reference TRBV7-9 and TRBJ2-2, is DTGVSQNPRHKITKRGQNVTFRCDPISEHNRLYWYRQTLGQGPEFLTYFQNEAQLEKSRLLSDRFSAERPKGSFSTLEIQRTEQGDSAMYLCASSFLTGGRYTGELFFGEGSRLTVL.

A few counts support this clone. The chain is built from TRBV10-3 and TRBJ2-1; D call uncertain. Trimming left V 4 bases short and J 5 bases short, with 9 bases between. Germline V gives CDR1 ENHRY, CDR2 SYGVKD. The CDR3 is 13 residues long. CDR3 residues: CAISADRNNEQFF. DNA for the CDR3: TGTGCCATCAGTGCGGACCGTAACAATGAGCAGTTCTTC.

The gene calls are TRBV6-5 and TRBJ1-1; no clear D. V was shortened by 5 bases and J by 4 bases, with 11 bases between the two germline ends. CDR1 is MNHEY, CDR2 SVGAGI, per germline. CDR3 length equals 13 residues. This chain's CDR3 is CASSKGMITEAFF. CDR3 DNA sequence: TGTGCCAGCAGTAAGGGTATGATCACTGAAGCTTTCTTT.

V usage is TRBV30 and J usage is TRBJ1-6, with D possibly being TRBD1 (5 bases). Germline V CDR1 and CDR2: GTSNPN, SVGIG (reference sequence). V gave up 4 bases and J gave up 10 bases, with 14 bases separating them. This CDR3 has 13 amino acids. The CDR3 is CAWIRQGGSPLHF. The CDR3 nucleotides are TGTGCCTGGATTCGGCAGGGAGGATCACCCCTCCACTTT.

This chain links TRBV7-9 with TRBJ2-5; 8 positions match TRBD1. The J segment lost 5 bases and the V segment lost 7 bases, leaving 12 bases of the junction unmatched. This CDR3 has 15 amino acids. CDR1 is SEHNR and CDR2 is FQNEAQ in the germline V gene (reference sequence). The CDR3: CASTRTGTPTETQYF. The CDR3 bases are TGTGCCAGCACCAGGACAGGGACCCCAACGGAGACCCAGTACTTC.

The J gene is TRBJ1-2, the V gene TRBV29-1, with 9 bases that match TRBD1. CDR3 length equals 12 residues. After removal of 7 bases from V and 6 bases from J, the junction contained 6 bases not matched to a gene. Germline lookup yields CDR1 SQVTM and CDR2 ANQGSEA. CDR3 nucleotide sequence: TGCAGCGCGAAACAGGGGGCCGATGGCTACACCTTC. It yields the protein CSAKQGADGYTF.

In its sample, this clone was seen once. This chain joins TRBV4-3 and TRBJ2-7; D may be TRBD1 (6 bases). Germline V gives CDR1 LGHNA, CDR2 YSLEER. This CDR3 contains 16 residues. Between the trimmed V and J ends, which lost 0 bases and 0 bases, there was a span of 12 bases. CDR3 DNA sequence: TGCGCCAGCAGCCAAGAGGGGGCTATTAGCTCCTACGAGCAGTACTTC. It is translated as CASSQEGAISSYEQYF.

The rearrangement links TRBV28 to TRBJ1-4, with a possible D match to TRBD1 (6 bases). Looked up from germline, CDR1 is MDHEN and CDR2 is SYDVKM. This CDR3 has 16 residues. The V end lost 6 bases, the J end lost 3 bases, and 17 bases lay between the germline ends. The CDR3 DNA reads TGTGCCAGCAGGTCCCCGAAGGACAGCGCTAATGAAAAACTGTTTTTT. Its protein is CASRSPKDSANEKLFF. Combining the CDR3 with reference TRBV28 and TRBJ1-4 gives the whole variable domain DVKVTQSSRYLVKRTGEKVFLECVQDMDHENMFWYRQDPGLGLRLIYFSYDVKMKEKGDIPEGYSVSREKKERFSLILESASTNQTSMYLCASRSPKDSANEKLFFGSGTQLSVL.